Described below is a single T cell receptor (beta chain) sequence and its context. The sample is drawn from a study of blood T cell repertoires in COVID-19. Clones were read by immunoSEQ multiplex PCR, and TCRdb kept only the in-frame ones, dropping some. The table has approximately 300,000 clones, around 86% seen once. Unmatched junction bases numbered 3, after V lost 2 bases and J lost 0 bases. CDR3 length equals 17 residues. Germline V gene lookup returns CDR1 LGHNA and CDR2 YNFKEQ. Recruits, aged roughly 18 to 90 years, lived in around 24 US areas. The chain employs TRBV4-2 and TRBJ2-2, with 10 bases aligning to TRBD1. Sequencing was performed on PBMCs or T cells enriched from blood (not recorded which). The TCR sequence derives from a woman aged 18-29 years who had recovered from COVID-19. The CDR3 spells CASSQSGTGANTGELFF. CDR3 sequence (DNA): TGTGCCAGCAGCCAATCCGGGACAGGGGCGAACACCGGGGAGCTGTTTTTT.